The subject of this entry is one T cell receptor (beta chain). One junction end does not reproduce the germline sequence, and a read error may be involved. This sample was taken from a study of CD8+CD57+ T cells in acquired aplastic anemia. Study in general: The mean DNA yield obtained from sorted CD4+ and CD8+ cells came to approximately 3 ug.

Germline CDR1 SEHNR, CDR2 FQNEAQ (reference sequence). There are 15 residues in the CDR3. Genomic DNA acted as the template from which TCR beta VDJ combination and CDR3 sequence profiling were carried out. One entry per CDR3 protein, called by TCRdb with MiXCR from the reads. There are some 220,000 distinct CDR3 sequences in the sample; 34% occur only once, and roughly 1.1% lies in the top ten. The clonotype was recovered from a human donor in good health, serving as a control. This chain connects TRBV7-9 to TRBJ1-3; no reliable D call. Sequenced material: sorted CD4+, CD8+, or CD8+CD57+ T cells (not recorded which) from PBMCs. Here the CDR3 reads CAGSLVSKAGNTIYF. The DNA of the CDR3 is TGTGCCGGCAGCTTAGTGTCAAAAGCTGGAAACACCATATATTTT.